Below, 30 T cell receptor beta chains from the same sample are listed, as sequenced in a study of blood T cells in healthy people across ages. Then a second PCR, running roughly 6 to 12 cycles, was carried out with a sample-barcoded 5' primer and a J-beta primer mix. TCRdb re-analysed the 5' RACE reads in MiXCR, keeping a single row per CDR3 protein. Altogether about 1.6 million distinct CDR3 sequences are present, around 36% being singletons, with the ten largest covering roughly 10%. The material sequenced was blood. The receptors here all came from a woman aged 30 to 39 in good health.

This clonotype was observed a handful of times. The J gene is TRBJ1-5, the V gene TRBV4-2; D remains ambiguous. Germline V CDR1 and CDR2: LGHNA, YNFKEQ. V lost 0 bases, J lost 5 bases, and 14 bases lay in between. CDR3 length: 16 amino acids. The CDR3 protein is CASSQDPDSSYQPQHF. CDR3 nucleotide sequence: TGTGCCAGCAGCCAAGACCCGGACTCTAGTTATCAGCCCCAGCATTTT.

This clonotype has just a few counts. The chain carries TRBV29-1 and TRBJ1-1, with D possibly being TRBD1 (5 bases). The CDR3 extends over 13 amino acids. CDR1 is SQVTM and CDR2 is ANQGSEA in the germline V gene. V was clipped by 7 bases and J by 0 bases, with 12 bases between them. CDR3 coding DNA: TGCAGCGCACAAACAGGAATGAACACTGAAGCTTTCTTT. The encoded protein is CSAQTGMNTEAFF.

The chain carries TRBV5-1 and TRBJ2-4; TRBD1 aligns across 7 bases. Gene TRBJ2-5 matches the end of the DNA better, so the J call may be wrong. The CDR3 sequence is 16 residues long. Germline-derived CDR1 and CDR2 are SGHRS and YFSETQ. The CDR3 DNA is TGCGCCAGCAGCGGGAGACAGGGTTCTATTCCCGAGACCCAGTACTTC. Translation: CASSGRQGSIPETQYF.

V gene TRBV14 combines with J gene TRBJ2-2, with D possibly matching TRBD1 (6 bases). Germline lookup yields CDR1 SGHDN and CDR2 FVKESK. The CDR3 is 15 residues long. The germline V and J ends were trimmed by 2 bases and 9 bases, with 16 bases remaining between them. The CDR3 loop is CASSQTGNGPWELFF. The CDR3 DNA is TGTGCCAGCAGCCAAACAGGGAACGGACCCTGGGAGCTGTTTTTT.

The rearrangement links TRBV7-3 to TRBJ1-5; D is unresolved. This CDR3 has 17 residues. The ends were cut back, 1 base at V and 4 bases at J, with 17 bases in the middle. From germline, CDR1 is SGHTA and CDR2 FQGTGA. The CDR3 region is CASSLKAAAIRNQPQHF. CDR3 in DNA: TGTGCCAGCAGCTTAAAGGCGGCAGCCATACGAAATCAGCCCCAGCATTTT.

The chain recombines TRBV2 with TRBJ2-1; TRBD2 matches at 9 bases. This CDR3 has 13 residues. J gave up 6 bases and V 8 bases, and 5 bases lay outside the gene matches. The germline gives CDR1 SNHLY, CDR2 FYNNEI. The CDR3 DNA follows: TGTGCCAGCCAGACTAGCGGCGGCAATGAGCAGTTCTTC. As protein: CASQTSGGNEQFF. The variable domain in full, completed from reference TRBV2 and TRBJ2-1, reads EPEVTQTPSHQVTQMGQEVILRCVPISNHLYFYWYRQILGQKVEFLVSFYNNEISEKSEIFDDQFSVERPDGSNFTLKIRSTKLEDSAMYFCASQTSGGNEQFFGPGTRLTVL.

V is TRBV5-1 and J is TRBJ1-2; D gene uncertain. The CDR3 has 14 residues. The germline CDR1 and CDR2 sequences are SGHRS and YFSETQ. Trimming left V 0 bases short and J 4 bases short, with 10 bases between. The CDR3 is CASSLASDIYGYTF. The CDR3 DNA sequence: TGCGCCAGCAGCTTGGCTTCCGACATCTATGGCTACACCTTC. The whole variable domain, filled in from reference TRBV5-1 and TRBJ1-2, reads KAGVTQTPRYLIKTRGQQVTLSCSPISGHRSVSWYQQTPGQGLQFLFEYFSETQRNKGNFPGRFSGRQFSNSRSEMNVSTLELGDSALYLCASSLASDIYGYTFGSGTRLTVV.

This clonotype was observed a single time. Just one base apart from a much larger clone, this may be a read error. Given the absence of the conserved phenylalanine or tryptophan at the CDR3 end, a read error is likely. The DNA of the CDR3 is TGCGCCAGCCGCCAGGGGCTATCCTACGAGCAGTACTGC. Protein sequence: CASRQGLSYEQYC. The V and J genes are TRBV5-1 and TRBJ2-4, with D perhaps matching TRBD1 (6 bases). With the DNA end fitting TRBJ2-7 better, the J assignment may be wrong. CDR3 length equals 13 residues. Per germline, CDR1 SGHRS and CDR2 YFSETQ.

J is TRBJ1-1 and V is TRBV12-3 or TRBV12-4; D is unresolved. With 5 bases removed from V and 1 base from J, the gap between germline ends came to 8 bases. This CDR3 contains 13 residues. CDR3 in DNA: TGTGCCAGCAGTGGACTCAAGAACACTGAAGCTTTCTTT. Its translation is CASSGLKNTEAFF.

This clonotype showed up many times. The chain carries TRBV29-1 and TRBJ2-1; 14 nucleotides agree with TRBD2. This CDR3 is 16 amino acids long. CDR1 is SQVTM and CDR2 is ANQGSEA in the germline V gene. Trimming removed 3 bases from V and 4 bases from J; junction bases left unmatched: 5. CDR3 protein: CSVESGLAGDYNEQFF. CDR3 in DNA: TGCAGCGTTGAGTCGGGACTAGCGGGAGATTACAATGAGCAGTTCTTC.

This rearrangement joins TRBV9 to TRBJ2-7; TRBD1 agrees at 8 bases. This CDR3 contains 15 residues. Unmatched junction bases numbered 4, after V lost 0 bases and J lost 2 bases. The germline V gene has CDR1 SGDLS and CDR2 YYNGEE. CDR3 in DNA: TGTGCCAGCAGCGTAGAGCAGGGGGCGGCCTACGAGCAGTACTTC. It codes for CASSVEQGAAYEQYF.

The chain combines TRBV11-2 with TRBJ2-5, with 7 bases lining up with TRBD2. CDR3 size: 15 residues. CDR1 and CDR2 from the germline V gene are SGHAT and FQNNGV. The trim removed 0 bases at V and 5 bases at J, leaving 6 bases unmatched. The CDR3 bases are TGTGCCAGCAGCTTAGATCGCCTAGCGGACGAGACCCAGTACTTC. It yields the protein CASSLDRLADETQYF.

The CDR3 region is CATSDGPDGEQFF. The CDR3 DNA is TGTGCCACCAGTGATGGACCAGACGGGGAGCAGTTCTTC. The gene calls are TRBV24-1 and TRBJ2-1; D is unresolved. CDR3 size: 13 residues. V lost 3 bases and J 10 bases, leaving 12 bases between the germline ends. Germline CDR1 reads KGHDR; CDR2 reads SFDVKD.

This clonotype was seen at least ten times. As DNA, the CDR3 is TGTGCCAGCAGCCTAGGGACTAGCGAAAAACAAGAGACCCAGTACTTC. Its translation: CASSLGTSEKQETQYF. The V gene is TRBV2, the J gene TRBJ2-5; TRBD2 matches 10 bases. The CDR3 spans 16 residues. V dropped 6 bases and J dropped 2; count of bases not matched to a gene: 9. Germline CDR1 reads SNHLY; CDR2 reads FYNNEI.

In its sample, this clonotype was seen once. The junction departs from germline at one end; a sequencing error may be responsible. The chain links TRBV13 to TRBJ2-2; possible D gene TRBD2, 5 bases. The CDR3 sequence is 16 residues long. Per the germline V gene, CDR1 is PRHDT and CDR2 is FYEKMQ (reference sequence). The CDR3 DNA follows: TGTGCCAGCAGCTTATTGAGTGAGCCGAACACCGGGGAGCGGTTTTTT. Translated, it gives CASSLLSEPNTGERFF.

The table lists this clonotype with a few counts. The chain uses TRBV7-2 and TRBJ2-1, with unresolved D. Germline V gene data show CDR1 as SGHTA and CDR2 as FQGNSA. Trimming shortened V by 2 bases and J by 8 bases, and 10 bases separated the two germline ends. The CDR3 spans 13 residues. The CDR3 is CASSLKHGHEQFF. The CDR3 coding sequence is TGTGCCAGCAGCTTAAAGCACGGCCATGAGCAGTTCTTC. Complete variable domain (other parts from reference TRBV7-2 and TRBJ2-1): GAGVSQSPSNKVTEKGKDVELRCDPISGHTALYWYRQSLGQGLEFLIYFQGNSAPDKSGLPSDRFSAERTGGSVSTLTIQRTQQEDSAVYLCASSLKHGHEQFFGPGTRLTVL.

This clonotype showed up just a few times. This sequence joins TRBV10-3 and TRBJ2-3; 8 bases agree with TRBD1. The CDR3 runs to 17 residues. CDR1 is ENHRY, CDR2 SYGVKD, per germline. V dropped 4 bases and J dropped 0; count of bases not matched to a gene: 9. CDR3 protein: CAISAKPGQESTDTQYF. The DNA for the CDR3 is TGTGCCATCAGTGCCAAACCGGGACAGGAGAGCACAGATACGCAGTATTTT.

The chain is built from TRBV7-3 and TRBJ2-6; no clear D gene. V lost 5 bases to trimming and J lost 0 bases, with 11 bases between them. CDR3 length: 16 residues. CDR1 SGHTA and CDR2 FQGTGA come from the germline V gene. The CDR3 loop is CASSPGRYSGANVLTF. The CDR3 DNA is TGTGCCAGCAGCCCCGGACGTTACTCTGGGGCCAACGTCCTGACTTTC. Filled out from reference TRBV7-3 and TRBJ2-6, the complete variable domain reads GAGVSQTPSNKVTEKGKYVELRCDPISGHTALYWYRQSLGQGPEFLIYFQGTGAADDSGLPNDRFFAVRPEGSVSTLKIQRTERGDSAVYLCASSPGRYSGANVLTFGAGSRLTVL.

The chain has TRBV3-1 and TRBJ2-7; D is ambiguous. The tail of the sequence fits TRBJ2-5 better, so the J call may be wrong. Germline CDR1 reads LGHDT; CDR2 reads YNNKEL (reference sequence). CDR3 length: 15 amino acids. Written as DNA, the CDR3 is TGTGCCAGCAGCCAGAGTCAAGGGCCTCGAGAGACCCAGTACTTC. Translating gives CASSQSQGPRETQYF.

This clonotype was counted a few times. This chain connects TRBV4-1 to TRBJ2-3, with 12 bases identical to TRBD2. The J segment lost 1 base and the V segment lost 2 bases, leaving 13 bases of the junction unmatched. There are 20 residues in the CDR3. Germline V CDR1 and CDR2: MGHRA, YSYEKL. The CDR3 is CASSQMGLAGGPDRTDTQYF. Written as DNA, the CDR3 is TGCGCCAGCAGCCAAATGGGGCTAGCGGGGGGGCCCGATCGCACAGATACGCAGTATTTT.

This clonotype was found many times. The V and J genes are TRBV20-1 and TRBJ2-1, with 10 positions matching TRBD2. The CDR3 has 17 amino acids. Germline V lookup: CDR1 DFQATT, CDR2 SNEGSKA (reference sequence). J was trimmed by 1 base and V by 3 bases; bases with no gene match: 9. The CDR3 loop reads CSASDSGRLGSYNEQFF. CDR3 in DNA: TGCAGTGCTAGTGATAGCGGGAGGTTAGGGTCCTACAATGAGCAGTTCTTC.

CDR3 bases: TGTGCCAGCAGCCAAAATCCCGGGGGGTCCAATGAGCAGTTCTTC. Translated, it gives CASSQNPGGSNEQFF. The V gene is TRBV14, the J gene TRBJ2-1; 7 bases line up with TRBD2. J lost 6 bases, V lost 2 bases, and 7 bases had no gene match. The CDR3 contains 15 residues. Germline V CDR1 and CDR2: SGHDN, FVKESK. Complete variable domain (other parts from reference TRBV14 and TRBJ2-1): EAGVTQFPSHSVIEKGQTVTLRCDPISGHDNLYWYRRVMGKEIKFLLHFVKESKQDESGMPNNRFLAERTGGTYSTLKVQPAELEDSGVYFCASSQNPGGSNEQFFGPGTRLTVL.

This clonotype was seen a handful of times. The gene calls are TRBV28 and TRBJ2-1; 8 nucleotides align to TRBD1. J gave up 9 bases and V 8 bases, and 3 bases lay outside the gene matches. The CDR3 length is 11 residues. Germline-derived CDR1 and CDR2 are MDHEN and SYDVKM. The CDR3 DNA reads as TGTGCCAGCCCAGGGGGCAGTGAGCAGTTCTTC. Amino acids: CASPGGSEQFF.

Comment on this clonotype: A much larger clone lies one base from this, so it may be a read error. J is TRBJ2-7 and V is TRBV20-1; a weak D match, TRBD1 (6 bases). This CDR3 spans 15 amino acids. Trimming pared 0 bases from V and 5 bases from J, leaving 17 bases between. Germline CDR1 and CDR2: DFQATT and SNEGSKA (reference sequence). CDR3 coding DNA: TGCAGTGCTAGAGATCTTGACTGGGGGCTTCACGAGCAGTACTTC. Its protein is CSARDLDWGLHEQYF.

This clonotype was found many times. The chain carries TRBV12-3 or TRBV12-4 and TRBJ2-5, with TRBD2 identical over 7 bases. V trimming: 4 bases; J trimming: 2 bases; junction bases outside the gene matches: 1. The CDR3 runs to 13 residues. The CDR3 loop is CASSWTRQETQYF. For the CDR3, the DNA is TGTGCCAGCAGTTGGACTAGGCAAGAGACCCAGTACTTC.

This clonotype has a single count. This may stem from a read error, because a much larger clone lies one nucleotide away. The chain couples TRBV7-2 to TRBJ2-7, with D hard to call. The CDR3 totals 14 residues. Germline CDR1 reads SGHTA; CDR2 reads FQGNSA. CDR3 DNA sequence: TGTGCCGGCAGCTTATCAAGGAGCTCCTACGAGCAGTACTTC. Protein: CAGSLSRSSYEQYF.

About this clonotype: Mismatch with germline at one junction end may stem from a read error. The chain employs TRBV18 and TRBJ2-3; a weak D match, TRBD2 (6 bases). CDR3 size: 15 residues. Germline values: CDR1 KGHSH, CDR2 LQKENI. The CDR3 DNA sequence: TGTACCAGCTCACCGAGGCAGCGGGGCACAGATACGCAGTATTTT. Its protein product is CTSSPRQRGTDTQYF.

This rearrangement joins TRBV20-1 to TRBJ1-2; the D is unclear. Germline CDR1 reads DFQATT; CDR2 reads SNEGSKA (reference sequence). The CDR3 sequence is 14 residues long. Trimming took 3 bases from V and 6 from J, leaving 17 bases between them. As DNA, the CDR3 is TGCAGTGCTAGCTTAGAGAAGCCGCCCAATGGCTACACCTTC. Translated: CSASLEKPPNGYTF.

Concerning this clonotype itself: A much larger clonotype is one base distant, so this may be a read error. The chain carries TRBV7-3 and TRBJ2-5; tentatively, D is TRBD2 (5 bases). The J call may be mistaken, given a closer DNA end match to TRBJ2-7. CDR1 and CDR2 (germline): SGHTA, FQGTGA. The CDR3 runs to 13 residues. The DNA for the CDR3 is TGTGCCAGCAGCTTTAAAAGCGGAGCCGAGCAGTACTTC. This translates into CASSFKSGAEQYF.

In nucleotides, the CDR3 is TGCGCCAGCAGCCTAAGACTTTTAAATGAAAAACTGTTTTTT. Translated: CASSLRLLNEKLFF. The chain carries TRBV4-1 and TRBJ1-4; D not resolved. V lost 4 bases to trimming and J lost 5 bases, with 11 bases between them. The germline gives CDR1 MGHRA, CDR2 YSYEKL. This CDR3 is built from 14 residues.